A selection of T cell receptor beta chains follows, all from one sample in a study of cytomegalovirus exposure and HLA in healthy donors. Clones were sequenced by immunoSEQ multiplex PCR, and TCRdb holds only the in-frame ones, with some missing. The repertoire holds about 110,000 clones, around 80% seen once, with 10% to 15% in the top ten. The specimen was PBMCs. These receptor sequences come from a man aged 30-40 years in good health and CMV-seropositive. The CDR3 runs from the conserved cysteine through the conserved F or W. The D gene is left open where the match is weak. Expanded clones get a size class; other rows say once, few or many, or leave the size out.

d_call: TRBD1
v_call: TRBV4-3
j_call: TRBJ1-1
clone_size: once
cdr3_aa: CASSQEGTGGTEAFF
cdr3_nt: TGCGCCAGCAGCCAAGAGGGAACAGGGGGAACTGAAGCTTTCTTT

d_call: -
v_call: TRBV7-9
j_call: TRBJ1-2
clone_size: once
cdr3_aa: CASSRDTNYGYTF
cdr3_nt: TGTGCCAGCAGCCGGGACACTAACTATGGCTACACCTTC

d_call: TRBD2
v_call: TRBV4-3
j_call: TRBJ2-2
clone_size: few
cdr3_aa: CASSQDGGAPGELFF
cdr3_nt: TGCGCCAGCAGCCAAGACGGGGGGGCCCCCGGGGAGCTGTTTTTT

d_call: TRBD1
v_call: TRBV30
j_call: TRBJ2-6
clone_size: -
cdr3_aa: CAWSAGGGGANVLTF
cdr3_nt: TGTGCCTGGAGTGCAGGGGGCGGAGGGGCCAACGTCCTGACTTTC

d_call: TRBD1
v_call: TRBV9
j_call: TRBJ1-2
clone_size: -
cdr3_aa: CASSVDRGRWDGYTF
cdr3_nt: TGTGCCAGCAGCGTCGACAGGGGGCGATGGGACGGCTACACCTTC

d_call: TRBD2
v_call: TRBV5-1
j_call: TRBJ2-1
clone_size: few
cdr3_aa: CASSLVASGGAWAYNEQFF
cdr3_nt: TGCGCCAGCAGCTTGGTGGCGAGCGGGGGGGCCTGGGCCTACAATGAGCAGTTCTTC

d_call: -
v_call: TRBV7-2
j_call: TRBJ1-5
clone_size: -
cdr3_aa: CASRLARRQKLPSNQPQHF
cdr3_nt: TGTGCCAGCAGATTAGCAAGGCGACAGAAGTTACCGAGCAATCAGCCCCAGCATTTT

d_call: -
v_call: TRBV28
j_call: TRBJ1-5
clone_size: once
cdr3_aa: CASSNNYRVNQPQHF
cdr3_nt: TGTGCCAGCAGTAACAACTACAGGGTCAATCAGCCCCAGCATTTT

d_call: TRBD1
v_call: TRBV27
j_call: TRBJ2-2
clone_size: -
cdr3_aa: CATRGLGGVTGELFF
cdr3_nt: TGTGCCACGAGGGGGCTAGGGGGCGTCACCGGGGAGCTGTTTTTT

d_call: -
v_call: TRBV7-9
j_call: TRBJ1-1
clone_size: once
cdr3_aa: CASSPRTGGTMNTEAFF
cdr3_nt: TGTGCCAGCAGCCCTAGGACGGGAGGCACAATGAACACTGAAGCTTTCTTT

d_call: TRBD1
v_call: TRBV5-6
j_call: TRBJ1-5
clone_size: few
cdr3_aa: CASSLNGAGGTVQPQHF
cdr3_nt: TGTGCCAGCAGCCTGAATGGGGCAGGGGGTACTGTTCAGCCCCAGCATTTT

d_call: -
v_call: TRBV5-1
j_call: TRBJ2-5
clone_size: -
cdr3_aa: CASSLKGLWGRETQYF
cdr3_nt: TGCGCCAGCAGCTTGAAGGGACTGTGGGGGAGGGAGACCCAGTACTTC

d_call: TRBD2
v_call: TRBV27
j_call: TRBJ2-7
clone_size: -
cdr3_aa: CASSSLAGGPGEYEQYF
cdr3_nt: TGTGCCAGCAGTTCACTAGCGGGGGGGCCTGGAGAGTACGAGCAGTACTTC

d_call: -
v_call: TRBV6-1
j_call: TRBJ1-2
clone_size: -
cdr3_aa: CASSEGGLGYTF
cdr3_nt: TGTGCCAGCAGTGAAGGAGGGCTTGGCTACACCTTC

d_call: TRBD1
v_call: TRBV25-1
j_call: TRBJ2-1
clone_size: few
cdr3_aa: CASSENGRGYNEQFF
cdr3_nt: TGTGCCAGCAGTGAAAACGGCAGGGGGTACAATGAGCAGTTCTTC

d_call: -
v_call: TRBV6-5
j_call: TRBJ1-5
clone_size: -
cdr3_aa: CASSYWGPNQPQHF
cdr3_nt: TGTGCCAGCAGTTATTGGGGGCCCAATCAGCCCCAGCATTTT

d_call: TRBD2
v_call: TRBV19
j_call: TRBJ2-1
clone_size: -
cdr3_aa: CASSMGLAGIDYNEQFF
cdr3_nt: TGTGCCAGTAGTATGGGACTAGCGGGGATCGACTACAATGAGCAGTTCTTC